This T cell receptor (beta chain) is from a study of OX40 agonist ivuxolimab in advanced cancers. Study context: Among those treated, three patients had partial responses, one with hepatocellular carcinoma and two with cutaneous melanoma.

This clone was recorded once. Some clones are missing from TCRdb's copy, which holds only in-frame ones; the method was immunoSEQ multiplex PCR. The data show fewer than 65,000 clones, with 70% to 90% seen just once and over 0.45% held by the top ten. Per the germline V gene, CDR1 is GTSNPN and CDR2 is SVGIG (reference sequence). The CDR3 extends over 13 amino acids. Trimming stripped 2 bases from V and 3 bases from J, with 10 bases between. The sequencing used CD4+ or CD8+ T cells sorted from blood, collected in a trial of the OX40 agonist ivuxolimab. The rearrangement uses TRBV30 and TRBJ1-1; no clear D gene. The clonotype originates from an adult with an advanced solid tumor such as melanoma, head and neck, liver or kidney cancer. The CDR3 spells CAWSTRKDTEAFF. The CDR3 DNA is TGTGCCTGGAGTACCAGGAAGGACACTGAAGCTTTCTTT. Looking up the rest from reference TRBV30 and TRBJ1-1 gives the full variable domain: SQTIHQWPATLVQPVGSPLSLECTVEGTSNPNLYWYRQAAGRGLQLLFYSVGIGQISSEVPQNLSASRPQDRQFILSSKKLLLSDSGFYLCAWSTRKDTEAFFGQGTRLTVV.